This is a list of T cell receptor beta chains from one sample in a study of cytomegalovirus exposure and HLA in healthy donors. TCRdb keeps only in-frame clones here, not all; method: immunoSEQ multiplex PCR. The sample contains roughly 160,000 clones, 65% to 85% of which appear only once. The sequenced sample was PBMCs. These receptors were taken from a boy younger than 10 in good health and CMV-seronegative. CDR3s include the opening cysteine and the closing phenylalanine or tryptophan. The D gene is left open where the match is weak. Rows give clone size only sometimes, using once, few, many, or a class for an expanded clone.

D,J,size,V,DNA,CDR3
NA,TRBJ1-5,once,TRBV21-1,TGTGCCAGCAGCCACAGGGCCTCTCGCCGTTATAGCAATCAGCCCCAGCATTTT,CASSHRASRRYSNQPQHF
NA,TRBJ1-3,NA,TRBV30,TGTGCCTGGAGTGTACAGGGCTGGGGAAACACCATATATTTT,CAWSVQGWGNTIYF
NA,TRBJ1-5,NA,TRBV15,TGTGCCACCAGCAGAGATGGGGGCGATCAGCCCCAGCATTTT,CATSRDGGDQPQHF
TRBD2,TRBJ2-1,few,TRBV7-9,TGTGCCAGCAGCTACGGGACTAGCGGAGACAATGAGCAGTTCTTC,CASSYGTSGDNEQFF
NA,TRBJ1-1,NA,TRBV30,TGTGCCTGGAGTGTAAAGAGAGGGACTAGGGACACTGAAGCTTTCTTT,CAWSVKRGTRDTEAFF
TRBD2,TRBJ2-1,NA,TRBV4-3,TGCGCCAGCAGCCCGACTAGCGGGAGAGCCAATGAGCAGTTCTTC,CASSPTSGRANEQFF
TRBD1,TRBJ1-1,NA,TRBV27,TGTGCCAGCAGGGACAGGTTTTTAAACACTGAAGCTTTCTTT,CASRDRFLNTEAFF
TRBD1,TRBJ1-3,NA,TRBV5-6,TGTGCCAGCAGCACCTACCAGGGGGCCTCTGGAAACACCATATATTTT,CASSTYQGASGNTIYF
TRBD2,TRBJ2-3,NA,TRBV2,TGTGCCAGCAGTGAAATAGGCGGGGGGGCCGGAGATACGCAGTATTTT,CASSEIGGGAGDTQYF
TRBD1,TRBJ1-1,once,TRBV7-2,TGTGCCAGCAGCCTAGACAGGGGCACCTACACTGAAGCTTTCTTT,CASSLDRGTYTEAFF
TRBD2,TRBJ2-1,NA,TRBV27,TGTGCCAGCAGTCAACCGGGACTAGCGGGACCCAATGAGCAGTTCTTC,CASSQPGLAGPNEQFF
TRBD1,TRBJ1-5,NA,TRBV6-1,TGTGCCAGCAGATCCGGGACAGGGGGCAATCAGCCCCAGCATTTT,CASRSGTGGNQPQHF
TRBD2,TRBJ2-1,NA,TRBV4-3,TGCGCCAGCAGCCAAGATCCTCTAGCGGGGGGGGACAATGAGCAGTTCTTC,CASSQDPLAGGDNEQFF
NA,TRBJ1-2,NA,TRBV6-5,TGTGCCAGCAGTTACTCGCCAGGGTCCTATGGCTACACCTTC,CASSYSPGSYGYTF
NA,TRBJ1-2,once,TRBV6-5,TGTGCCAGCAGTTACCCGGGCTATGGCTACACCTTC,CASSYPGYGYTF
TRBD1,TRBJ1-1,NA,TRBV2,TGTGCCAGCAGTGAAGCGGACAGGGGGCAAGACACTGAAGCTTTCTTT,CASSEADRGQDTEAFF
NA,TRBJ2-3,NA,TRBV18,TGTGCCAGCTCACCACCGGGCACCCAGACAGATACGCAGTATTTT,CASSPPGTQTDTQYF
NA,TRBJ2-7,NA,TRBV25-1,TGTGCCAGCAGTGATGGAGCCCTGGGGGGGGCAGCCTACGAGCAGTACTTC,CASSDGALGGAAYEQYF
NA,TRBJ2-5,NA,TRBV7-2,TGTGCCAGCAGCTTGAACACGCAAGAGACCCAGTACTTC,CASSLNTQETQYF
TRBD2,TRBJ2-7,NA,TRBV10-2,TGCGCCAGCAGTGAGGGTTTACGTCTAGCGGGAGGAAAGGGCGAGCAGTACTTC,CASSEGLRLAGGKGEQYF
TRBD2,TRBJ2-7,NA,TRBV7-6,TGTGCCAGCAGCCCAAGGACTAGTTCTTACGAGCAGTACTTC,CASSPRTSSYEQYF
TRBD2,TRBJ2-3,NA,TRBV7-9,TGTGCCAGCAGTCCAACTAGCGGGGGCACAGATACGCAGTATTTT,CASSPTSGGTDTQYF
NA,TRBJ1-2,NA,TRBV25-1,TGTGCCAGCTTCAAGGAGGATGGCTACACCTTC,CASFKEDGYTF
NA,TRBJ1-1,once,TRBV6-5,TGTGCCAGCAGCCGCGGGGACACTGAAGCTTTCTTT,CASSRGDTEAFF
NA,TRBJ2-3,NA,TRBV2,TGTGCCAGCAGTGTATCCCCCGGAGATACGCAGTATTTT,CASSVSPGDTQYF
NA,TRBJ1-2,NA,TRBV11-2,TGTGCCAGCAGCTCGACAGCTAACTATGGCTACACCTTC,CASSSTANYGYTF
NA,TRBJ1-2,NA,TRBV6-5,TGTGCCAGCAGTTGGACGGGACCCACTGGGGGGGGCTACACCTTC,CASSWTGPTGGGYTF
TRBD2,TRBJ2-1,NA,TRBV30,TGTGCCTGGGGACTAGGCGCCAATGAGCAGTTCTTC,CAWGLGANEQFF
NA,TRBJ2-7,NA,TRBV7-2,TGTGCCAGCAGCCCAGAATCAGGGAGGTCTGAGCAGTACTTC,CASSPESGRSEQYF
NA,TRBJ1-3,NA,TRBV28,TGTGCCAGCAGTTCACACGACAGCCCCTCTGGAAACACCATATATTTT,CASSSHDSPSGNTIYF
NA,TRBJ2-1,NA,TRBV5-1,TGCGCCAGCAGCTTGGGGCCGGTCGGGGGCCAGCGGGGATACTACAATGAGCAGTTCTTC,CASSLGPVGGQRGYYNEQFF
NA,TRBJ1-3,NA,TRBV4-3,TGCGCCAGCAGCCAAGAATGGGGGGGGAACACCATATATTTT,CASSQEWGGNTIYF
NA,TRBJ2-2,NA,TRBV27,TGTGCCAGCAAGTTCCCCCACAGGGATCGGGATACCGGGGAGCTGTTTTTT,CASKFPHRDRDTGELFF
NA,TRBJ2-7,NA,TRBV19,TGTGCCAGTAGTATAGTGGGGAGTTTCTACGAGCAGTACTTC,CASSIVGSFYEQYF
TRBD2,TRBJ2-7,NA,TRBV11-2,TGTGCCAGCAGCTTAGATGCCAGCGGGAGTTACGAGCAGTACTTC,CASSLDASGSYEQYF
NA,TRBJ1-2,NA,TRBV6-5,TGTGCCAGCAGTCCATCGGTCCCTCGCGGCTACACCTTC,CASSPSVPRGYTF
TRBD2,TRBJ2-3,once,TRBV5-1,TGCGCCAGCAGCTTGGAACCGGGACTAGCGGGCTTAAGCACAGATACGCAGTATTTT,CASSLEPGLAGLSTDTQYF
NA,TRBJ2-5,NA,TRBV30,TGTGCCTGGACTCGACAGGCACAAGAGACCCAGTACTTC,CAWTRQAQETQYF
NA,TRBJ2-3,NA,TRBV4-3,TGCGCCAGCAGCCAATCAGGACTTAGCACAGATACGCAGTATTTT,CASSQSGLSTDTQYF
NA,TRBJ1-1,NA,TRBV4-3,TGCGCCAGCAGCCAAGGAACGGAGAGCGGGGCGTGGGGCACTGAAGCTTTCTTT,CASSQGTESGAWGTEAFF
NA,TRBJ2-2,NA,TRBV19,TGTGCCAGTAGTCGGACCGGGGAGCTGTTTTTT,CASSRTGELFF
NA,TRBJ1-2,few,TRBV6-5,TGTGCCAGCAGCCCAATCGGGGGGGCAGGCGGCTACACCTTC,CASSPIGGAGGYTF